This T cell receptor beta chain appears in the sequencing data of a study of radiation and T cells in renal cell carcinoma. The assay was immunoSEQ multiplex PCR, and TCRdb's table has in-frame clones only and misses some. The repertoire holds about 73,000 clones, roughly 85% seen once, with more than 2% in the top ten. Germline CDR1 ENHRY, CDR2 SYGVKD. With 3 bases clipped from V and 3 bases from J, the junction kept 11 bases outside the gene matches. This CDR3 has 18 residues. The time point here: blood 4 weeks post-SBRT, at nephrectomy. Treatment here: 15 Gy SBRT to primary tumor, nephrectomy 4 weeks later.

The source material was blood, sampled from a patient whose treatment included radiotherapy and nephrectomy. The receptor's source is a woman aged 55-70 years with renal cell carcinoma. The V gene is TRBV10-3, the J gene TRBJ1-4; 9 bases match TRBD1. CDR3 sequence (DNA): TGTGCCATCAGTGAAAAAGGGACAGGGAAAAGCGCTAATGAAAAACTGTTTTTT. Protein: CAISEKGTGKSANEKLFF.